These T cell receptor beta chains were read from a single sample in a study of CD8 T cells in Susac syndrome. TCRdb analysed the immunoSEQ multiplex PCR reads with MiXCR anew, one entry per CDR3 protein. The top ten hold about 0.15% of the sample, which has about 210,000 distinct CDR3 sequences, 94% seen once. Sequenced sample: CD4+ T cells from PBMCs. These receptors were obtained from a human donor with Susac syndrome. Each CDR3 is given with its conserved first and last residue. D genes are given only for firm matches. The size of a clone is reported for some rows only, either as once, few or many, or as a class for expanded clones.

clone_size	j_call	d_call	v_call	cdr3_aa	cdr3_nt
.	TRBJ1-5	.	TRBV6-2/TRBV6-3	CASGRAKGQPQHF	TGTGCCAGCGGTAGGGCCAAGGGACAGCCCCAGCATTTT
.	TRBJ2-5	.	TRBV6-1	CASSPAPGRRTETQYF	TGTGCCAGCAGCCCCGCTCCAGGGCGGAGGACAGAGACCCAGTACTTC
.	TRBJ2-5	.	TRBV9	CASSSSTGVEETQYF	TGTGCCAGCAGCTCCAGTACGGGGGTCGAAGAGACCCAGTACTTC
.	TRBJ1-5	.	TRBV20-1	CSVAGLTSQPQHF	TGCAGTGTCGCGGGTCTAACCAGTCAGCCCCAGCATTTT
.	TRBJ2-2	.	TRBV7-2	CASSLDPGGELFF	TGTGCCAGCAGCTTAGACCCAGGCGGGGAGCTGTTTTTT
.	TRBJ1-1	.	TRBV4-3	CASSQESRGNTEAFF	TGCGCCAGCAGCCAAGAGTCCCGGGGAAACACTGAAGCTTTCTTT
once	TRBJ1-1	.	TRBV6-5	CASRTWGNTEAFF	TGTGCCAGCAGGACATGGGGGAACACTGAAGCTTTCTTT
.	TRBJ1-2	.	TRBV28	CASSPSWDGPYYGYTF	TGTGCCAGCAGTCCCTCCTGGGACGGACCGTATTATGGCTACACCTTC
.	TRBJ1-1	.	TRBV7-9	CASSLDAASNTEAFF	TGTGCCAGCAGCTTAGATGCGGCTTCGAACACTGAAGCTTTCTTT
few	TRBJ2-7	TRBD1	TRBV5-4	CASSLAGQGSHEQYF	TGTGCCAGCAGCTTGGCCGGACAGGGGTCCCACGAGCAGTACTTC
.	TRBJ1-2	TRBD1	TRBV19	CASSTGQNYGYTF	TGTGCCAGTAGTACGGGACAGAACTATGGCTACACCTTC
.	TRBJ2-7	.	TRBV5-1	CASSLEPGRFHEQYF	TGCGCCAGCAGCTTGGAGCCCGGTAGGTTCCACGAGCAGTACTTC
.	TRBJ1-1	.	TRBV9	CASSVLTGNTEAFF	TGTGCCAGCAGCGTTCTAACCGGGAACACTGAAGCTTTCTTT
.	TRBJ1-1	TRBD1	TRBV25-1	CASRGPAGDSAEAFF	TGTGCCAGCAGAGGCCCCGCAGGGGACAGTGCTGAAGCTTTCTTT
.	TRBJ1-5	TRBD1	TRBV14	CASSRDRRFYSNQPQHF	TGTGCCAGCAGCCGGGACAGGAGATTTTATAGCAATCAGCCCCAGCATTTT
.	TRBJ2-3	.	TRBV7-2	CASSQFGWGFTDTQYF	TGTGCCAGCAGCCAATTCGGGTGGGGGTTCACAGATACGCAGTATTTT
.	TRBJ2-1	.	TRBV6-5	CASSYGTSGRDNEQFF	TGTGCCAGCAGTTACGGGACCTCCGGGCGGGATAATGAGCAGTTCTTC
.	TRBJ2-1	.	TRBV10-2	CASRGGEQYNEQFF	TGCGCCAGCCGAGGAGGAGAGCAGTACAATGAGCAGTTCTTC
.	TRBJ2-1	.	TRBV5-1	CASSSPGGGNNEQFF	TGCGCCAGCAGCTCACCTGGGGGGGGCAACAATGAGCAGTTCTTC
.	TRBJ2-2	.	TRBV7-2	CASSLASGDSTGELFF	TGTGCCAGCAGCTTAGCTAGCGGGGACAGCACCGGGGAGCTGTTTTTT
.	TRBJ1-5	.	TRBV7-9	CASSWGGDWSNQPQHF	TGTGCCAGCAGTTGGGGGGGGGACTGGAGCAATCAGCCCCAGCATTTT
.	TRBJ1-6	TRBD1	TRBV6-5	CASSNTGGAYNSPLHF	TGTGCCAGCAGTAACACAGGGGGAGCCTATAATTCACCCCTCCACTTT
.	TRBJ2-5	TRBD1	TRBV20-1	CSAQNRDRPRRETQYF	TGCAGTGCCCAAAACCGGGACAGACCAAGGAGAGAGACCCAGTACTTC
.	TRBJ1-2	.	TRBV28	CASSLAVSVYGYTF	TGTGCCAGCAGTTTAGCAGTCAGTGTCTATGGCTACACCTTC